The sequence of this T cell receptor beta chain was determined in a study of cytomegalovirus exposure and HLA in healthy donors. Vbeta (60) and Jbeta (13) primers were used in the PCR. This table comes from immunoSEQ multiplex PCR, and its TCRdb copy is limited to in-frame clones, with some not included. The sample comprises some 130,000 clones, about four fifths of which are singletons, and under 5.5% rests with the top ten. The V end was cut by 7 bases, the J end by 3 bases, with 13 bases between. This CDR3 has 14 amino acids. Germline V gene sequence: CDR1 LGHNT, CDR2 FRNRAP. The chain uses TRBV12-5 and TRBJ1-5; D is uncertain. The sequencing input was PBMCs. This TCR came from a man aged 25-45 years in good health. The CDR3 region is CASASEGYNQPQHF. For the CDR3, the DNA is TGTGCTAGTGCCTCGGAGGGATACAATCAGCCCCAGCATTTT.